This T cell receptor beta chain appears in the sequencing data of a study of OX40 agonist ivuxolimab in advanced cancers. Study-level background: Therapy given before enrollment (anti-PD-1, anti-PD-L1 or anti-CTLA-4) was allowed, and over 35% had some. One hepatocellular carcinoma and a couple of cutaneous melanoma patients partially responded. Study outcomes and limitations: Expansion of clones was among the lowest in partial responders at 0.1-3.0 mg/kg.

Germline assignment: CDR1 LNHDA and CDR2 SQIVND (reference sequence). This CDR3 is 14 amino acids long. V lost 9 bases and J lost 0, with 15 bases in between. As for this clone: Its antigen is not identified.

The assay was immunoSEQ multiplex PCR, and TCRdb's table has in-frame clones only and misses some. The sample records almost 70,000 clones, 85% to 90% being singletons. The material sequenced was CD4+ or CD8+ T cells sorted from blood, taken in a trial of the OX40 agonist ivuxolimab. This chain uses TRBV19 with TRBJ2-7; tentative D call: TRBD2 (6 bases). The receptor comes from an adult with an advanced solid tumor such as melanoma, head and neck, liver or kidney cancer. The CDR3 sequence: CASSREPSSYEQYF. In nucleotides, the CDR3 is TGTGCCAGCTCTCGGGAGCCTAGCTCCTACGAGCAGTACTTC. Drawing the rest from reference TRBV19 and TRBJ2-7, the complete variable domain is DGGITQSPKYLFRKEGQNVTLSCEQNLNHDAMYWYRQDPGQGLRLIYYSQIVNDFQKGDIAEGYSVSREKKESFPLTVTSAQKNPTAFYLCASSREPSSYEQYFGPGTRLTVT.